This TCR beta chain was identified in a study of vaccination and CD4 T cells after COVID-19. The Oncomine TCR Beta short-read assay sequenced DNA from cultured CD4+ T cells. MiXCR, run by TCRdb on the PCR reads, gives a single entry per CDR3 protein. The sample holds 24,000 or so distinct CDR3 sequences, approximately 39% seen once. Study findings and constraints: Vaccine-specific clones numbering 304 of 307 showed spike mono-reactivity in convalescent patients.

Notes on this clonotype: Its antigen is as yet unknown.

Documented treatment: 10-day PBMC culture with coronavirus spike peptide pools or control peptides (ViraFEST assay). ViraFEST used peptide pools to expand antigen-specific T cells before TCR sequencing. Germline CDR1 SGHKS, CDR2 YYEKEE (reference sequence). The CDR3 runs to 15 residues. V lost 3 bases and J lost 2, with 13 bases in between. The sequence derives from a human donor who had recovered from COVID-19. The specimen sequenced was CD4+ T cells from blood, cultured in vitro. The J gene is TRBJ2-3, the V gene TRBV5-5, with a tentative D call TRBD1 (5 bases). The CDR3 region is CASSWGRVSTDTQYF. In DNA, the CDR3 is TGTGCCAGCAGCTGGGGCAGGGTTTCCACAGATACGCAGTATTTT.